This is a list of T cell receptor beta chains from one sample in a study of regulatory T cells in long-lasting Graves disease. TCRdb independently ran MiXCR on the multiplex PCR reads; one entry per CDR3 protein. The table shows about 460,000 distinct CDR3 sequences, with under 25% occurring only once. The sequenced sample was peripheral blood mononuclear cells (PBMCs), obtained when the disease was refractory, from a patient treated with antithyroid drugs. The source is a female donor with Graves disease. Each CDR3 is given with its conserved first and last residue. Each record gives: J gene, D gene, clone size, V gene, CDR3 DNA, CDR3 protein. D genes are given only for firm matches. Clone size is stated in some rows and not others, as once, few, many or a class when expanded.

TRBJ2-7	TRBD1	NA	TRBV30	TGTGCCTGGAGTTGGGACAGTGACTACGAGCAGTACTTC	CAWSWDSDYEQYF
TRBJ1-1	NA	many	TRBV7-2	TGTGCCAGCAGCTTAGATAGGGGAGGAAGAGCTTTCTTT	CASSLDRGGRAFF
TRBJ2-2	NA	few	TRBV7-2	TGTGCCAGCAGCAAGCAGGGGGGGGAGCTGTTTTTT	CASSKQGGELFF
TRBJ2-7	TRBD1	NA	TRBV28	TGTGCCAGCACCTTAACAGGGGATGGCTACGAGCAGTACTTC	CASTLTGDGYEQYF
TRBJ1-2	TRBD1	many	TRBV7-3	TGTGCCAGCAGTCCCGGGACAGACCTCTATGGCTACACCTTC	CASSPGTDLYGYTF
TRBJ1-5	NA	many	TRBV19	TGTGCCAGTAGTAAGACTGAGAGGCCCCAGCATTTT	CASSKTERPQHF
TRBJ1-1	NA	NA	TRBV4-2	TGTGCCAGCAGCCAAGAGGACGGCAACACTGAAGCTTTCTTT	CASSQEDGNTEAFF
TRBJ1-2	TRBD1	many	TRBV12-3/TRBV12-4	TGTGCCAGCAGACGGGGACAGGGGGCGGAAGGCTACACCTTC	CASRRGQGAEGYTF
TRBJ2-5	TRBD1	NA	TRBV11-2	TGTGCCAGCAGCTTAGACGGCTTCAGGGGGTTCTTC	CASSLDGFRGFF
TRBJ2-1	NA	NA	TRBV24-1	TGTGCCACCAGTGATACAAATGCGCAGGCCGTGGGGCAGTTCTTC	CATSDTNAQAVGQFF
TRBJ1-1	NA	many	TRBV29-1	TGCAGCGCCTGGGTTGACGGGGCCCTGAACACTGAAGCTTTCTTT	CSAWVDGALNTEAFF
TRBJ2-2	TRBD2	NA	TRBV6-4	TGTGCCAGCAGGCGACTAGCGGGGGCGGGGGAGCTGTTTTTT	CASRRLAGAGELFF
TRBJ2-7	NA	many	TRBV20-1	TGCAGTGCTGCCCACAGGGAGGGCGAGCAGTACTTC	CSAAHREGEQYF
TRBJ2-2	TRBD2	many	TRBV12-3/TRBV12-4	TGTGCCAGCAGTCCCGGGACTAGCGGGGCCACGAACACCGGGGAGCTGTTTTTT	CASSPGTSGATNTGELFF
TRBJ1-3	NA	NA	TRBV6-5	TGTGCCAGCAGTGAGGGGCATCAAGGAAACACCATATATTTT	CASSEGHQGNTIYF
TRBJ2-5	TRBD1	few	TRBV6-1	TGTGCCAGCAGCACCCGGACAGGCGGAGAGACCCAGTACTTC	CASSTRTGGETQYF
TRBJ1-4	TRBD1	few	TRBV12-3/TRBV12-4	TGTGCCAGCAGTCGTCCGGGACAGGGAGACGATAATGAAAAACTGTTTTTT	CASSRPGQGDDNEKLFF
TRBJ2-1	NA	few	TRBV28	TGTGCCAGCAGTGGGGGCGGGTTCAGCTCCTACAATGAGCAGTTCTTC	CASSGGGFSSYNEQFF
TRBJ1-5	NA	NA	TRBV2	TGTGCCAGCGCAGTTACTCTCCGTCAGCCCCAGCATTTT	CASAVTLRQPQHF
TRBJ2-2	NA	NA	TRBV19	TGTGCCAGTAGTCCCAGGGCCCCCGGGGAGCTGTTTTTT	CASSPRAPGELFF
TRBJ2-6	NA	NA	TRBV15	TGTGCCACCACGGACAGAGCATATAGTGGGGCCAACGTCCTGACTTTC	CATTDRAYSGANVLTF
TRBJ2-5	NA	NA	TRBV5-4	TGTGCCAGCAGCCACGGAAATGGGGAGACCCAGTACTTC	CASSHGNGETQYF
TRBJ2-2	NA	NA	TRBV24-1	TGTGCCACCAGTGACCCAACGGCGGGGACCGGGGAGCTGTTTTTT	CATSDPTAGTGELFF
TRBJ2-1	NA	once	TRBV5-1	TGCGCCAGCAGCTTAGGTCAGGGGGGCCACAATGAGCAGTTCTTC	CASSLGQGGHNEQFF
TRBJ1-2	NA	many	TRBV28	TGTGCCAGCAGGCTCCCCGGGCGATCAAACTATGGCTACACCTTC	CASRLPGRSNYGYTF
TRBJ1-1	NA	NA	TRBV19	TGTGCCAGTAGTATAGACGGGGACGGAAAGAACACTGAAGCTTTCTTT	CASSIDGDGKNTEAFF
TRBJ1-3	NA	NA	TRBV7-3	TGTGCCAGCAGCCCGGCGGCGGGGACGGGAAACACCATATATTTT	CASSPAAGTGNTIYF
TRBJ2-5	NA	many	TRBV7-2	TGTGCCAGCAGAGACCAGATGGGGGGGACCCAGTACTTC	CASRDQMGGTQYF
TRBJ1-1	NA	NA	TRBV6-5	TGTGCCAGCAGTTACGGGATTGGTGAAGCTTTCTTT	CASSYGIGEAFF
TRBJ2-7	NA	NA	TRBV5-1	TGCGCCAGCAGCCCGGGCAGGTCGGGGGAGCAGTACTTC	CASSPGRSGEQYF
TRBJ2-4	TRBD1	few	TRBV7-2	TGTGCCAGCAGCCCACAGGGGGCGAACATTCAGTACTTC	CASSPQGANIQYF
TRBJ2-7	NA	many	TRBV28	TGTGCCAGCAGTTTAGGTGTTCGGGATTACGAGCAGTACTTC	CASSLGVRDYEQYF
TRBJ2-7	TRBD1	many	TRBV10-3	TGTGCCATCAGTGAGTCCAAGGACAGGGTCTCCTACGAGCAGTACTTC	CAISESKDRVSYEQYF
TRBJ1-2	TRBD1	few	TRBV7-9	TGTGCCAGCAGCTCCCAGCCCCTACTTGGACAGGATGGCTACACCTTC	CASSSQPLLGQDGYTF
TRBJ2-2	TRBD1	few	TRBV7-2	TGTGCCAGCAGCTTTTGGATGACAGGGGCTATCACCGGGGAGCTGTTTTTT	CASSFWMTGAITGELFF
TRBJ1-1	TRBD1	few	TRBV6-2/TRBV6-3	TGTGCCAGCAGTTACCGGACAGGGTCGGTCACTGAAGCTTTCTTT	CASSYRTGSVTEAFF
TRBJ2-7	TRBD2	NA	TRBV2	TGTGCCAGCAGGGAAGGACTAGTCGGCTCCTACGAGCAGTACTTC	CASREGLVGSYEQYF
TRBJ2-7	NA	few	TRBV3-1	TGTGCCAGCAGCCAAGAGGCAAGCTCCTACGAGCAGTACTTC	CASSQEASSYEQYF
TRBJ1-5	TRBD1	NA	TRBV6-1	TGTGCCAGCGCGGGACAGGGGGTATATAGCAATCAGCCCCAGCATTTT	CASAGQGVYSNQPQHF
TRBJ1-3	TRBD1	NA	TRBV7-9	TGTGCCAGCAGCTTTGACGTGGGACAGTCGGGAAACACCATATATTTT	CASSFDVGQSGNTIYF
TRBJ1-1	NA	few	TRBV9	TGTGCCAGCACCAGGAACGTAGACAGACCCCAAGGCACTGAAGCTTTCTTT	CASTRNVDRPQGTEAFF
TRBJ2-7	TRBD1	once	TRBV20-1	TGCAGTGCTAGAGATGAGGGACAGGGGAATTCCTACGAGCAGTACTTC	CSARDEGQGNSYEQYF
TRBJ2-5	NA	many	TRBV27	TGTGCCAGCAGTAAGGTCCGTTGGGGGGAGACCCAGTACTTC	CASSKVRWGETQYF
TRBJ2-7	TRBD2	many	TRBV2	TGTGCCAGCAGTGAACCGGGACAGGGGACTAGCGGGCAATACGAGCAGTACTTC	CASSEPGQGTSGQYEQYF
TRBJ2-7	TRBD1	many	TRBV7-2	TGTGCCAGCAGCCGCGGGACAGGGACCTACGAGCAGTACTTC	CASSRGTGTYEQYF
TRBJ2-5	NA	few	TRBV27	TGTGCCAGCATGGCAGGGGGGTACCAACAAGAGACCCAGTACTTC	CASMAGGYQQETQYF
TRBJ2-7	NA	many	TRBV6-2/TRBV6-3	TGTGCCAGCAGTTACGGGGAGTCCTACGAGCAGTACTTC	CASSYGESYEQYF
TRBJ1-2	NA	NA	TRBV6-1	TGTGCCAGCATCCCGCCCGGACAGAACTATGGCTACACCTTC	CASIPPGQNYGYTF
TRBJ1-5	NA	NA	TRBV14	TGTGCCAGCAGCCTCCGAGAGGGACAGCCCCAGCATTTT	CASSLREGQPQHF
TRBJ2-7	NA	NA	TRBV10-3	TGTGCCATCAGTGAGTCCCCTCGTTCGAGCGAGCAGTACTTC	CAISESPRSSEQYF
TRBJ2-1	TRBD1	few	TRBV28	TGTGCCAGCAGCCCCACCGGGACAGGGCGGCGGGAGCAGTTCTTC	CASSPTGTGRREQFF
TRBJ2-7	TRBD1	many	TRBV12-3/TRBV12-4	TGTGCCAGCATCTTAAGGCCGGGTTGGGACAGTAAAACCTACGAGCAGTACTTC	CASILRPGWDSKTYEQYF
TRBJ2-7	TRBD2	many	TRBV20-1	TGCAGTGCTAGACCGGGACTAGCCTCCTACGAGCAGTACTTC	CSARPGLASYEQYF
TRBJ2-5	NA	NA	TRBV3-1	TGTGCCAGCAGCCAAGATCTGGCACAAGAGACCCAGTACTTC	CASSQDLAQETQYF